The clone carrying this TCR beta chain showed up just a few times. Its antigen remains unidentified. The whole isolated RNA underwent reverse transcription, so sequencing captured expressed TCRB transcripts. Sequenced by immunoSEQ multiplex PCR; TCRdb stores in-frame clones only, minus some. The sample lists over 600,000 clones, around 12% seen once, with more than 0.1% in the top ten. A heparinised blood draw that averaged around 0.12 L was obtained once from each donor. This entry comes from a study of beta chain features in type 1 diabetes. In the study overall: Age, gender and cell yields were alike across patients and healthy donors.

The study's findings and limits: A moderate, significant TCRB CDR3 shortening appeared in type 1 diabetes across four CD4+ subsets. The study found that naive, central memory and Treg TCRB repertoires appeared more similar in patients than in healthy donors.

Sequencing was carried out using naive CD4+ T cells from blood. The source of this sequence is a man aged 25 to 40 with type 1 diabetes.

CDR3 sequence (DNA): TGTGCCAGCTCCCAACTTCAGGACAGGAGTACCGGGGAGCTGTTTTTT. Residues: CASSQLQDRSTGELFF. The chain is built from TRBV18 and TRBJ2-2, with 7 bases identical to TRBD1. CDR1 and CDR2 (germline): KGHSH, LQKENI. The CDR3 length is 16 residues. With V trimmed by 6 bases and J by 5 bases, 12 bases remained unmatched.